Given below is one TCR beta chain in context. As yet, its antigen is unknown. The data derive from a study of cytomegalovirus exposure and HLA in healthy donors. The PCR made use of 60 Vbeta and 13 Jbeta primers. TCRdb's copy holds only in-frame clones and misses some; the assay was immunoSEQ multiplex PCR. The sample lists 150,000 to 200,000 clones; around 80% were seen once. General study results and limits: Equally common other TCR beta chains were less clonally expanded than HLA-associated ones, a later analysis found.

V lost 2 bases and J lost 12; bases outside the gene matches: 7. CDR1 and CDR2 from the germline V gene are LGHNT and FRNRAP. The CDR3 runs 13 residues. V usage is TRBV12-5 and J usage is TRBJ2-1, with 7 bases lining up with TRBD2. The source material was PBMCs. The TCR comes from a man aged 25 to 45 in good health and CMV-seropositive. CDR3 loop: CASGLTSGGGQFF. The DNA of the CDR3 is TGTGCTAGTGGTTTGACTTCGGGCGGGGGGCAGTTCTTC.